This TCR beta chain was retrieved from a study of blood T cell repertoires in COVID-19. The wider study: Spain, Italy and the United States supplied samples that represented acute and convalescent COVID-19. T cells, B-cell-depleted T cells, or PBMCs provided the cDNA or gDNA that served as material.

This CDR3 region has 13 residues. The V end was cut by 1 base, the J end by 12 bases, with 11 bases between. Per germline, CDR1 SGDLS and CDR2 YYNGEE. The authors' processing: The authors estimated nucleated cell counts from reference gene primer amplification. Repertoires were generated with immunoSEQ multiplex PCR, while TCRdb's copy carries only in-frame clones and drops some. Clone size and V and J calls were adopted from that table, with D and trimming inferred from the DNA. The profile shows more than 250,000 clones, about nine tenths of them singletons. The chain recombines TRBV9 with TRBJ2-6, with a tentative D call TRBD2 (5 bases). The sequenced sample consisted of peripheral blood. This receptor was taken from a man aged 45-60 years with active or convalescent COVID-19. The CDR3 loop is CASSVSGEGVLTF. Written as DNA, the CDR3 is TGTGCCAGCAGCGTATCCGGAGAGGGCGTCCTGACTTTC.